This section outlines one T cell receptor beta chain sequence together with its context. Per germline, CDR1 SGHNT and CDR2 YYREEE (reference sequence). CDR3 length: 12 residues. V shed 4 bases and J shed 2 bases, with 6 bases lying between them. This entry belongs to a study of control samples from healthy donors and cancer patients. Clones were sequenced by immunoSEQ multiplex PCR, and TCRdb holds only the in-frame ones, with some missing. The sample holds about 140,000 clones, approximately 94% seen once. The TCR sequence derives from a man aged 35-49 years in good health. The gene calls are TRBV5-4 and TRBJ2-5, with TRBD2 as a possible D gene (5 bases). Sequenced input: blood. The CDR3: CASSRGQETQYF. The DNA for the CDR3 is TGTGCCAGCAGCCGGGGTCAAGAGACCCAGTACTTC.